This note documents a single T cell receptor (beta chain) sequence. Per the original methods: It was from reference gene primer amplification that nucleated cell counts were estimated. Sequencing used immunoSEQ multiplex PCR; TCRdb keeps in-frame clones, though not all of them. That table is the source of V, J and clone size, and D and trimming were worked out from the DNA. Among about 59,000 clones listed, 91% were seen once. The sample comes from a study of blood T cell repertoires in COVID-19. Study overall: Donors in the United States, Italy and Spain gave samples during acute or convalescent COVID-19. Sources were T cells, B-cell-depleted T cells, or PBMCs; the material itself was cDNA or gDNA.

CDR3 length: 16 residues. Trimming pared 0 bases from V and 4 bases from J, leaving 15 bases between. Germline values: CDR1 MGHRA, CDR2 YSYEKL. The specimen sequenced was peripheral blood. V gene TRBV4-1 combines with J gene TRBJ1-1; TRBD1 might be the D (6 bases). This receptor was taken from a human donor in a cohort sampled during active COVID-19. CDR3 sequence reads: CASSQEQIQGPTEAFF. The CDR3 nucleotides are TGCGCCAGCAGCCAAGAACAAATACAGGGTCCCACTGAAGCTTTCTTT.